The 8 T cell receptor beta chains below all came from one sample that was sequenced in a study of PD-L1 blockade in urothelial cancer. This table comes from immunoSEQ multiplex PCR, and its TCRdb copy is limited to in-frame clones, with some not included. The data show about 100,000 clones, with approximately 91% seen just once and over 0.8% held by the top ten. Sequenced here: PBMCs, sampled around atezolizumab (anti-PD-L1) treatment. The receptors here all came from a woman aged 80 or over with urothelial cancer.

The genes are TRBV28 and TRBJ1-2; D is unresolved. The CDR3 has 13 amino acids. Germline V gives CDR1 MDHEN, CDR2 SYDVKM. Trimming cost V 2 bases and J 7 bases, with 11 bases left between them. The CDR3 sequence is CASSLRVPPGYTF. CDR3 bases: TGTGCCAGCAGTTTACGAGTCCCCCCTGGCTACACCTTC.

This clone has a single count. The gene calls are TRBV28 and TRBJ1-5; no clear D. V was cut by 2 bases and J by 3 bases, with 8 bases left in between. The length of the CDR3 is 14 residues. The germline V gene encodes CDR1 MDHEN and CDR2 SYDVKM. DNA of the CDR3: TGTGCCAGCAGTTTAAGAGGGAACAATCAGCCCCAGCATTTT. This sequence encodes CASSLRGNNQPQHF.

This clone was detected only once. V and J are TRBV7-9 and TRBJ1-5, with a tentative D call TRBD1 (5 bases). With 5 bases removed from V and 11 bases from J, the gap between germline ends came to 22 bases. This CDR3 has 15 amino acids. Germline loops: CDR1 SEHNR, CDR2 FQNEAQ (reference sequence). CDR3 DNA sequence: TGTGCCAGCAGCCCGACAGACCCGGCGCGTGCAGCCCAGCATTTT. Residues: CASSPTDPARAAQHF.

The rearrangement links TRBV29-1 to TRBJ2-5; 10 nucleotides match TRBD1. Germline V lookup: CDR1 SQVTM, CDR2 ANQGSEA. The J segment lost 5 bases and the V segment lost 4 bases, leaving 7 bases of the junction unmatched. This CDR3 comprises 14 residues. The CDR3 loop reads CSVGLTGGGETQYF. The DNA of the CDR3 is TGCAGCGTTGGCCTGACAGGGGGCGGGGAGACCCAGTACTTC.

The CDR3 reads CASSYVGGEQYF. The CDR3 DNA is TGTGCCAGCAGTTACGTCGGAGGCGAGCAGTACTTC. The J gene is TRBJ2-7, the V gene TRBV6-5; D may be TRBD2 (5 bases). The CDR3 length is 12 residues. Germline V gives CDR1 MNHEY, CDR2 SVGAGI. V lost 2 bases and J lost 6, with 8 bases in between.

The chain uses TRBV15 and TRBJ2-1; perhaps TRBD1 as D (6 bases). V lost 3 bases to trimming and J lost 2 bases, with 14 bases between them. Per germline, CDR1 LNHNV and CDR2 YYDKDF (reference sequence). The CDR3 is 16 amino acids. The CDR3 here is CATSRPPGVPYNEQFF. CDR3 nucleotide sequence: TGTGCCACCAGCAGGCCCCCAGGGGTCCCCTACAATGAGCAGTTCTTC.

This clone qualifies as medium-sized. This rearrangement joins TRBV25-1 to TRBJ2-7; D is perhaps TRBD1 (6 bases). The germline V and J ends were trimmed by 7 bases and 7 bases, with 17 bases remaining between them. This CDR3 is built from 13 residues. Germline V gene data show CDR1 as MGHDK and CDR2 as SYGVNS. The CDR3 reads CASTPLGGREQYF. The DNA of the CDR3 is TGTGCCAGCACTCCCCTAGGGGGTCGGGAGCAGTACTTC.

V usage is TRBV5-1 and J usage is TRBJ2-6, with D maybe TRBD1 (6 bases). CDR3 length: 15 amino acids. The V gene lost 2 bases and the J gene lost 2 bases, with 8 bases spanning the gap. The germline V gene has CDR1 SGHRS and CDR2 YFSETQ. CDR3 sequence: CASSFEGAGANVLTF. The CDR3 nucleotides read TGCGCCAGCAGCTTCGAGGGGGCTGGGGCCAACGTCCTGACTTTC.